Following are 9 T cell receptor beta chains from one sample sequenced in a study of cytomegalovirus exposure and HLA in healthy donors. PCR amplification relied on 60 Vbeta primers (plus 13 Jbeta primers). Repertoires were generated with immunoSEQ multiplex PCR, while TCRdb's copy carries only in-frame clones and drops some. The sample includes 150,000 to 200,000 clones, roughly four fifths of them seen just once. The source material was PBMCs. The receptors stem from a woman aged 25 to 39 in good health and CMV-seropositive.

This clone has only one observation. V gene TRBV4-3 combines with J gene TRBJ2-1; tentative D call: TRBD2 (6 bases). The length of the CDR3 is 19 residues. The V gene lost 0 bases and the J gene lost 9 bases, with 27 bases spanning the gap. Germline CDR1 is LGHNA and CDR2 is YSLEER. CDR3 sequence reads: CASSQDRGFGGAGGVEQFF. The CDR3 DNA reads TGCGCCAGCAGCCAAGATAGGGGCTTCGGGGGAGCGGGTGGGGTTGAGCAGTTCTTC.

CDR3 in DNA: TGTGCCAGCAGCCTTAGCGGTCTTGCCTACAATGAGCAGTTCTTC. Encoded protein: CASSLSGLAYNEQFF. This chain uses TRBV6-5 with TRBJ2-1, with D possibly being TRBD2 (6 bases). The CDR3 length is 15 residues. Germline CDR1 and CDR2: MNHEY and SVGAGI. The germline V and J ends were trimmed by 6 bases and 2 bases, with 14 bases remaining between them.

The chain carries TRBV27 and TRBJ2-4; D not resolved. The germline CDR1 and CDR2 sequences are MNHEY and SMNVEV (reference sequence). The V and J ends lost 4 bases and 1 base respectively, with 11 bases between them. There are 15 residues in the CDR3. The CDR3 is CASSSWATAKNIQYF. In DNA, the CDR3 is TGTGCCAGCAGTTCTTGGGCGACGGCCAAAAACATTCAGTACTTC.

The V gene is TRBV7-9, the J gene TRBJ1-2, with 7 bases lining up with TRBD1. The CDR3 spans 14 residues. V gave up 1 base and J gave up 6 bases; unmatched junction bases: 5. The V gene's germline CDR1 is SEHNR and CDR2 FQNEAQ (reference sequence). The CDR3 here is CASSLGAGGNGYTF. The CDR3 bases are TGTGCCAGCAGCTTAGGTGCAGGGGGGAATGGCTACACCTTC.

The CDR3 region has the DNA TGTGCCAGCAGTGATGCCCGGGAGGGTGGTGAAAAACTGTTTTTT. Its protein is CASSDAREGGEKLFF. This chain uses TRBV2 with TRBJ1-4; D not resolved. V was clipped by 3 bases and J by 7 bases, with 15 bases between them. The CDR3 is 15 amino acids. The germline V gene encodes CDR1 SNHLY and CDR2 FYNNEI.

V gene TRBV7-6 combines with J gene TRBJ1-1; D not resolved. From germline, CDR1 is SGHVS and CDR2 FNYEAQ. The CDR3 consists of 14 residues. With 1 base removed from V and 2 bases from J, the gap between germline ends came to 8 bases. The CDR3 bases are TGTGCCAGCAGCTTAGGAGGCCCTAACACTGAAGCTTTCTTT. Amino acids: CASSLGGPNTEAFF. The full variable domain, its missing parts supplied by reference TRBV7-6 and TRBJ1-1, is GAGVSQSPRYKVTKRGQDVALRCDPISGHVSLYWYRQALGQGPEFLTYFNYEAQQDKSGLPNDRFSAERPEGSISTLTIQRTEQRDSAMYRCASSLGGPNTEAFFGQGTRLTVV.

V and J are TRBV10-3 and TRBJ2-7, with D possibly being TRBD1 (6 bases). The CDR3 has 16 amino acids. Germline V gives CDR1 ENHRY, CDR2 SYGVKD. Trimming removed 6 bases from V and 0 bases from J, with 18 bases in between. The CDR3 nucleotides are TGTGCCATCAGGGGCTCCCGGGACACTAGCTCCTACGAGCAGTACTTC. It encodes CAIRGSRDTSSYEQYF.

The chain recombines TRBV5-4 with TRBJ1-1; tentative D call: TRBD1 (6 bases). The CDR3 is 13 residues long. Trimming took 0 bases from V and 11 from J, leaving 14 bases between them. Germline V CDR1 and CDR2: SGHNT, YYREEE (reference sequence). The CDR3 bases are TGTGCCAGCAGCTTGGCAGGGGCCCAAGGGGCTTTCTTT. As protein: CASSLAGAQGAFF. Based on the CDR3 plus reference TRBV5-4 and TRBJ1-1, the full variable domain is ETGVTQSPTHLIKTRGQQVTLRCSSQSGHNTVSWYQQALGQGPQFIFQYYREEENGRGNFPPRFSGLQFPNYSSELNVNALELDDSALYLCASSLAGAQGAFFGQGTRLTVV.

This sequence joins TRBV7-9 and TRBJ1-1; TRBD1 aligns across 8 bases. The germline V gene encodes CDR1 SEHNR and CDR2 FQNEAQ (reference sequence). V lost 5 bases, J lost 1 base, and 6 bases stayed unmatched. There are 15 residues in the CDR3. The chain's CDR3 is CASSTRTGSNTEAFF. Here the CDR3 DNA reads TGTGCCAGCAGCACGAGGACAGGGTCGAACACTGAAGCTTTCTTT.